This passage covers 20 T cell receptor beta chains from one sample sequenced in a study of regulatory T cells in long-lasting Graves disease. The time point is: newly diagnosed GD, antithyroid drugs for less than 3 months. Researchers made the TCR library from RNA that was extracted from PBMCs. Arm-PCR of CDR3 regions and iRepertoire HTBI primers were the basis on which TCR beta libraries were built. TCRdb re-called the multiplex PCR reads with MiXCR, one entry per CDR3 protein. The data contain about 460,000 distinct CDR3 sequences, approximately 15% of them singletons. The same data also went into a second study, on T cells in Graves' hyperthyroidism and ophthalmopathy.

Here the sequenced sample was peripheral blood mononuclear cells (PBMCs), taken at new diagnosis, from a patient treated with antithyroid drugs. The source is a woman aged 45-65 years with Graves disease.

This clonotype was found a few times. The chain is built from TRBV20-1 and TRBJ2-1, with 14 bases lining up with TRBD2. Germline V gives CDR1 DFQATT, CDR2 SNEGSKA (reference sequence). The CDR3 runs to 18 residues. Trimming at V came to 0 bases and at J to 8 bases, leaving 12 bases not matched to a gene. CDR3 bases: TGCAGTGCTAGAGATGAATTGGGACTAGCGGGAGTACGGTATGAGCAGTTCTTC. Residues: CSARDELGLAGVRYEQFF.

There are many counts of this clonotype. The CDR3 bases are TGCGCCAGCAGCGAATGGGACCCTACGAACACTGAAGCTTTCTTT. Its protein is CASSEWDPTNTEAFF. The chain is built from TRBV5-1 and TRBJ1-1; perhaps TRBD1 as D (5 bases). With 4 bases removed from V and 1 base from J, the gap between germline ends came to 14 bases. The germline CDR1 and CDR2 sequences are SGHRS and YFSETQ. This CDR3 is 15 amino acids long.

This clonotype showed up just a few times. V is TRBV5-1 and J is TRBJ2-3; possibly TRBD1 for D (6 bases). Germline CDR1 reads SGHRS; CDR2 reads YFSETQ. This CDR3 region has 13 residues. V was cut by 4 bases and J by 5 bases, with 11 bases left in between. The CDR3 DNA follows: TGCGCCAGCAGCATGACAGGAATAGATACGCAGTATTTT. Protein: CASSMTGIDTQYF.

This clonotype turned up a few times. This chain connects TRBV28 to TRBJ1-3; the D gene is possibly TRBD1 (5 bases). V was pared by 7 bases and J by 8 bases, with 15 bases between. The CDR3 contains 13 residues. Per germline, CDR1 MDHEN and CDR2 SYDVKM. CDR3 protein: CASNSRPGDTIYF. The CDR3 DNA follows: TGTGCCAGCAATTCCCGCCCGGGGGACACCATATATTTT.

This chain links TRBV5-4 with TRBJ1-4; no clear D gene. V was trimmed by 0 bases and J by 10 bases, leaving 16 bases between them. CDR1 SGHNT and CDR2 YYREEE come from the germline V gene (reference sequence). This CDR3 contains 15 residues. The CDR3 DNA reads as TGTGCCAGCAGCTTGGACGGCGAGGGTTCAGTAAAACTGTTTTTT. This gives the protein CASSLDGEGSVKLFF.

Ten or more counts support this clonotype. The rearrangement joins TRBV7-9 to TRBJ2-7; D possibly matches TRBD1 or TRBD2 (5 bases each). The CDR3 has 13 residues. Per germline, CDR1 SEHNR and CDR2 FQNEAQ (reference sequence). The V and J ends lost 5 bases and 3 bases respectively, with 11 bases between them. The CDR3 spells CASSPGRLYEQYF. The CDR3 DNA sequence: TGTGCCAGCAGCCCGGGACGTCTCTACGAGCAGTACTTC.

The sample holds many counts of this clonotype. The V call is TRBV7-2, the J call TRBJ1-4, with a weak D call TRBD1 (6 bases). The CDR3 is made up of 15 amino acids. With 5 bases removed from V and 4 bases from J, the gap between germline ends came to 14 bases. The germline CDR1 and CDR2 sequences are SGHTA and FQGNSA. The CDR3 region is CASSPRTDVNEKLFF. The CDR3 bases are TGTGCCAGCAGCCCCCGGACAGACGTTAATGAAAAACTGTTTTTT.

The J gene is TRBJ2-7, the V gene TRBV27; the match to TRBD1 covers 9 bases. CDR1 and CDR2 (germline): MNHEY, SMNVEV (reference sequence). CDR3 size: 18 residues. With 5 bases clipped from V and 7 bases from J, the junction kept 21 bases outside the gene matches. CDR3: CASSPLKQSLQGAGEQYF. CDR3 in DNA: TGTGCCAGCAGTCCGCTGAAACAAAGCTTACAGGGGGCGGGTGAGCAGTACTTC.

Only a few counts were recorded for this clonotype. The chain has TRBV3-1 and TRBJ2-3; D is unresolved. Germline lookup yields CDR1 LGHDT and CDR2 YNNKEL (reference sequence). The CDR3 extends over 16 amino acids. V lost 3 bases and J 2 bases, leaving 15 bases between the germline ends. The chain's CDR3 is CASSHPVGASTDTQYF. CDR3 sequence (DNA): TGTGCCAGCAGCCACCCCGTTGGAGCTTCCACAGATACGCAGTATTTT.

This clonotype showed up just a few times. The chain uses TRBV6-9 and TRBJ2-3, with 11 bases matching TRBD1. CDR3 length: 16 amino acids. Per the germline V gene, CDR1 is MNHGY and CDR2 is SVAAGI. J gave up 7 bases and V 2 bases, and 8 bases lay outside the gene matches. The CDR3: CASSYRTGGAQNTQYF. CDR3 nucleotides: TGTGCCAGCAGTTATAGGACAGGGGGCGCACAAAATACGCAGTATTTT.

V and J are TRBV5-1 and TRBJ2-7; weak D call: TRBD2 (6 bases). The V end was cut by 1 base, the J end by 0 bases, with 11 bases between. CDR3 length: 15 amino acids. Germline loops: CDR1 SGHRS, CDR2 YFSETQ. CDR3 sequence reads: CASSLKSGGSYEQYF. The CDR3 region has the DNA TGCGCCAGCAGCTTGAAGTCCGGGGGCTCCTACGAGCAGTACTTC. The entire variable domain, with the rest obtained from reference TRBV5-1 and TRBJ2-7, is as follows: KAGVTQTPRYLIKTRGQQVTLSCSPISGHRSVSWYQQTPGQGLQFLFEYFSETQRNKGNFPGRFSGRQFSNSRSEMNVSTLELGDSALYLCASSLKSGGSYEQYFGPGTRLTVT.

Many counts were recorded for this clonotype. This chain joins TRBV11-2 and TRBJ1-5; D gene unclear. The CDR3 covers 14 residues. The V end was cut by 0 bases, the J end by 7 bases, with 10 bases between. In germline, CDR1 is SGHAT, CDR2 FQNNGV. As DNA, the CDR3 is TGTGCCAGCAGCTTAGAACCCCAAATACAGCCCCAGCATTTT. Its translation: CASSLEPQIQPQHF.

There are many counts of this clonotype. CDR3 residues: CASSYRGDQPQHF. The CDR3 coding sequence is TGTGCCAGCAGCTACAGGGGGGATCAGCCCCAGCATTTT. The chain combines TRBV7-9 with TRBJ1-5; 8 bases are shared with TRBD1. The CDR3 has 13 amino acids. From germline, CDR1 is SEHNR and CDR2 FQNEAQ (reference sequence). Trimming at V came to 4 bases and at J to 5 bases, leaving 1 base not matched to a gene.

This clonotype was observed a few times. The chain links TRBV6-1 to TRBJ1-2; perhaps TRBD1 as D (6 bases). CDR3 size: 14 residues. V was shortened by 6 bases and J by 6 bases, with 17 bases between the two germline ends. Germline loops: CDR1 MNHNS, CDR2 SASEGT. For the CDR3, the DNA is TGTGCCAGCAGCTCCAACAGGGATCTGGATGGCTACACCTTC. Residues: CASSSNRDLDGYTF.

Notes on this clonotype: This may stem from a read error, because a much larger clone lies one nucleotide away. The chain links TRBV6-1 to TRBJ2-1; D is unclear. V dropped 7 bases and J dropped 7 bases, with 14 bases sitting between them. CDR1 and CDR2 from the germline V gene are MNHNS and SASEGT. This CDR3 is 13 amino acids long. The CDR3 loop is CASITRSLNEQFF. For the CDR3, the DNA is TGTGCCAGCATCACACGGTCCCTGAATGAGCAGTTCTTC.

This clonotype was counted many times. In DNA form, the CDR3 reads TGCAGTGCTAGGCGGGGACTGCCCCCCTACGAGCAGTACTTC. It is translated as CSARRGLPPYEQYF. The gene calls are TRBV20-1 and TRBJ2-7, with D perhaps matching TRBD2 (6 bases). V was shortened by 3 bases and J by 2 bases, with 14 bases between the two germline ends. The CDR3 covers 14 residues. Germline lookup yields CDR1 DFQATT and CDR2 SNEGSKA (reference sequence).

In this sample, this clonotype turned up a few times. The chain is built from TRBV19 and TRBJ2-7; D not certain. The CDR3 sequence is 10 residues long. Germline assignment: CDR1 LNHDA and CDR2 SQIVND (reference sequence). The ends were cut back, 8 bases at V and 3 bases at J, with 5 bases in the middle. DNA for the CDR3: TGTGCCAGTCGACACTACGAGCAGTACTTC. Translation: CASRHYEQYF.

CDR3 bases: TGCGCCAGCAGCGTCCTAGCGGAGGGCACGAACACCGGGGAGCTGTTTTTT. Translating gives CASSVLAEGTNTGELFF. The rearrangement links TRBV5-1 to TRBJ2-2; TRBD2 matches at 7 bases. The CDR3 contains 17 residues. CDR1 and CDR2 from the germline V gene are SGHRS and YFSETQ. V shed 4 bases, J shed 0 bases, and the junction held 9 bases outside the gene matches. The whole variable domain, filled in from reference TRBV5-1 and TRBJ2-2, reads KAGVTQTPRYLIKTRGQQVTLSCSPISGHRSVSWYQQTPGQGLQFLFEYFSETQRNKGNFPGRFSGRQFSNSRSEMNVSTLELGDSALYLCASSVLAEGTNTGELFFGEGSRLTVL.

This clonotype was counted ten times or more. The chain couples TRBV6-1 to TRBJ2-7; maybe TRBD1 (6 bases). V lost 2 bases and J lost 0, with 11 bases in between. CDR1 is MNHNS and CDR2 is SASEGT in the germline V gene. The CDR3 runs to 15 residues. CDR3 sequence: CASSETWTASYEQYF. In DNA, the CDR3 is TGTGCCAGCAGTGAAACGTGGACAGCCTCCTACGAGCAGTACTTC.

This clonotype was recorded at least ten times. The rearrangement joins TRBV12-3 or TRBV12-4 to TRBJ1-6; TRBD1 matches 9 bases. CDR3 length equals 16 residues. Trimming took 6 bases from V and 4 from J; bases not matched to a gene: 7. The CDR3 DNA reads as TGTGCCAGCAGCCACAGGGGGCGAGCGTATAATTCACCCCTCCACTTT. This translates into CASSHRGRAYNSPLHF.